A single sample is the source of the 10 T cell receptor beta chains below, sequenced in a study of blood T cell repertoires in COVID-19. Generated by immunoSEQ multiplex PCR, the TCRdb table keeps only in-frame clones and is missing some. The sample includes 240,000 or so clones, approximately 82% of them seen just once. Sequenced material: peripheral blood. These receptors were collected from a woman in her late teens or twenties with acute or convalescent COVID-19.

The V call is TRBV4-3, the J call TRBJ2-1; 10 nucleotides match TRBD1. Germline V gene lookup returns CDR1 LGHNA and CDR2 YSLEER. CDR3 length equals 15 residues. Trimming took 1 base from V and 5 from J; bases not matched to a gene: 2. The CDR3 DNA sequence: TGCGCCAGCAGCCAAGGACAGGGGGCGAACAATGAGCAGTTCTTC. Translated, it gives CASSQGQGANNEQFF.

The chain employs TRBV7-8 and TRBJ2-2; 9 nucleotides align to TRBD2. The CDR3 totals 18 residues. Germline V gene data show CDR1 as SGHVS and CDR2 as FQNEAQ. Trimming took 0 bases from V and 7 from J; bases not matched to a gene: 12. CDR3 loop: CASSLAPAGGPRSGELFF. The CDR3 DNA sequence: TGTGCCAGCAGCTTAGCCCCCGCGGGAGGGCCGAGGAGCGGGGAGCTGTTTTTT.

The chain joins TRBV19 to TRBJ2-2; 7 bases are a match to TRBD1. This CDR3 contains 14 residues. From germline, CDR1 is LNHDA and CDR2 SQIVND (reference sequence). Trimming took 7 bases from V and 4 from J; bases not matched to a gene: 6. The CDR3 DNA reads TGTGCCAGTATGGTGGGGACAGTCACCGGGGAGCTGTTTTTT. Translating gives CASMVGTVTGELFF.

The DNA of the CDR3 is TGTGCCATCAGTGAGTCGGCGGGGGGGGAGACCCAGTACTTC. It encodes CAISESAGGETQYF. The chain is built from TRBV10-3 and TRBJ2-5, with 9 bases lining up with TRBD2. The J segment lost 5 bases and the V segment lost 0 bases, leaving 1 base of the junction unmatched. The CDR3 sequence is 14 residues long. CDR1 ENHRY and CDR2 SYGVKD come from the germline V gene.

CDR3 amino acids: CASSQGVAGELFF. DNA of the CDR3: TGTGCCAGCAGCCAAGGAGTAGCCGGGGAGCTGTTTTTT. The chain links TRBV3-1 (or the pseudogene TRBV3-2) to TRBJ2-2; unclear D gene. V was trimmed by 1 base and J by 6 bases, leaving 6 bases between them. The CDR3 spans 13 residues. Per the germline V gene, CDR1 is LGHDT and CDR2 is YNNKEL (reference sequence).

This clone was counted once. J is TRBJ1-2 and V is TRBV13, with no clear D. V was pared by 0 bases and J by 3 bases, with 11 bases between. Per the germline V gene, CDR1 is PRHDT and CDR2 is FYEKMQ (reference sequence). The length of the CDR3 is 15 residues. The CDR3: CASSLGLEEHYGYTF. CDR3 in DNA: TGTGCCAGCAGCTTAGGCCTGGAGGAGCACTATGGCTACACCTTC.

This clone was observed at least ten times. V is TRBV6-2 or TRBV6-3 and J is TRBJ2-1; tentative D call: TRBD2 (6 bases). Germline V gives CDR1 MNHEY, CDR2 SVGEGT. V shed 1 base and J shed 6 bases, with 10 bases lying between them. The CDR3 contains 14 residues. The CDR3 DNA reads as TGTGCCAGCAGTTACTGGTTGACTAGCAATGAGCAGTTCTTC. It specifies CASSYWLTSNEQFF.

CDR3: CASEPTALQETQYF. CDR3 in DNA: TGTGCCAGCGAGCCGACAGCCCTCCAAGAGACCCAGTACTTC. V and J are TRBV2 and TRBJ2-5; D perhaps matches TRBD1 (5 bases). Trimming removed 8 bases at V and 1 base at J, with 14 bases between. Germline V gives CDR1 SNHLY, CDR2 FYNNEI. The CDR3 contains 14 residues.

V is TRBV5-1 and J is TRBJ2-7, with D unresolved. CDR1 is SGHRS and CDR2 is YFSETQ in the germline V gene. The CDR3 runs 12 residues. V shed 0 bases and J shed 7 bases, with 8 bases lying between them. This CDR3 reads CASSLDGSEQYF. Written as DNA, the CDR3 is TGCGCCAGCAGCTTGGATGGCAGTGAGCAGTACTTC.

The V call is TRBV4-3, the J call TRBJ2-7; D call uncertain. CDR3 length: 13 amino acids. V lost 0 bases and J 5 bases, leaving 8 bases between the germline ends. From germline, CDR1 is LGHNA and CDR2 YSLEER. CDR3 amino acids: CASSQDLQDEQYF. The CDR3 nucleotides are TGCGCCAGCAGCCAAGATTTGCAGGACGAGCAGTACTTC.